These 16 T cell receptor beta chains originate from one sample sequenced in a study of blood T cell repertoires in COVID-19. The repertoire was sequenced with immunoSEQ multiplex PCR; TCRdb's copy has only in-frame clones and lacks some. The sample records 200,000 to 300,000 clones, 84% being singletons. Sequenced material: peripheral blood. The source is a man between 60 and 70 years old with acute or convalescent COVID-19.

This clone was seen only a few times. The CDR3 spells CASSSPRQLGHNEQFF. Here the CDR3 DNA reads TGTGCCAGCAGTTCCCCCAGACAGCTGGGGCACAATGAGCAGTTCTTC. V and J are TRBV27 and TRBJ2-1; the D gene is possibly TRBD1 (5 bases). Trimming left V 4 bases short and J 5 bases short, with 18 bases between. CDR1 and CDR2 (germline): MNHEY, SMNVEV (reference sequence). The CDR3 runs 16 residues.

The chain links TRBV7-9 to TRBJ2-5; 10 nucleotides line up with TRBD2. J gave up 2 bases and V 5 bases, and 2 bases lay outside the gene matches. Germline CDR1 SEHNR, CDR2 FQNEAQ (reference sequence). The CDR3 totals 14 residues. Here the CDR3 DNA reads TGTGCCAGCAGCCCGGGACTAGCGCAAGAGACCCAGTACTTC. Translated, it gives CASSPGLAQETQYF.

The V call is TRBV28, the J call TRBJ1-6; 7 bases align to TRBD1. Germline V gene data show CDR1 as MDHEN and CDR2 as SYDVKM. The CDR3 runs 13 residues. Trimming at V came to 6 bases and at J to 10 bases, leaving 6 bases not matched to a gene. Here the CDR3 DNA reads TGTGCCAGCAGAGATATAGGGGGCTCACCCCTCCACTTT. It translates to CASRDIGGSPLHF.

J is TRBJ2-7 and V is TRBV15; TRBD1 matches at 9 bases. The CDR3 covers 14 residues. Germline CDR1 is LNHNV and CDR2 is YYDKDF (reference sequence). With 5 bases clipped from V and 4 bases from J, the junction kept 6 bases outside the gene matches. The CDR3 protein is CATSSGTGLYEQYF. CDR3 bases: TGTGCCACCAGCTCCGGGACAGGGTTATACGAGCAGTACTTC.

CDR3 residues: CSVAGATDTQYF. DNA for the CDR3: TGCAGCGTAGCGGGGGCGACAGATACGCAGTATTTT. This chain uses TRBV29-1 with TRBJ2-3, with 8 positions matching TRBD2. Germline lookup yields CDR1 SQVTM and CDR2 ANQGSEA. With V trimmed by 6 bases and J by 3 bases, 2 bases remained unmatched. The CDR3 consists of 12 residues.

V usage is TRBV4-1 and J usage is TRBJ2-1; 11 positions match TRBD2. The CDR3 extends over 15 amino acids. J lost 8 bases, V lost 4 bases, and 7 bases had no gene match. Germline V CDR1 and CDR2: MGHRA, YSYEKL. Here the CDR3 reads CASSRGLAAEYEQFF. The CDR3, as DNA: TGCGCCAGCAGCCGGGGACTAGCGGCCGAGTATGAGCAGTTCTTC.

The chain has TRBV6-5 and TRBJ2-1; tentative D call: TRBD1 (5 bases). With 6 bases removed from V and 3 bases from J, the gap between germline ends came to 12 bases. The CDR3 consists of 14 residues. Germline loops: CDR1 MNHEY, CDR2 SVGAGI. As DNA, the CDR3 is TGTGCCAGCAGAAGGACACTTGGCTACAATGAGCAGTTCTTC. Translated: CASRRTLGYNEQFF.

V usage is TRBV11-1 and J usage is TRBJ1-3; TRBD1 aligns across 8 bases. Germline V gene data show CDR1 as SGHAT and CDR2 as FQDESV (reference sequence). V gave up 2 bases and J gave up 0 bases; unmatched junction bases: 3. The CDR3 runs 16 residues. The CDR3 nucleotides read TGTGCCAGCAGCTTACAGGGGGCGAACTCTGGAAACACCATATATTTT. Amino acid sequence: CASSLQGANSGNTIYF.

The rearrangement joins TRBV5-4 to TRBJ2-5; the match to TRBD2 covers 9 bases. The junction had 10 bases not matched to a gene; V was cut back by 2 bases and J by 5 bases. This CDR3 region has 16 residues. Germline values: CDR1 SGHNT, CDR2 YYREEE (reference sequence). The CDR3 region is CASSFPLAGLRETQYF. CDR3 in DNA: TGTGCCAGCAGCTTCCCTCTAGCGGGGCTCCGGGAGACCCAGTACTTC.

As DNA, the CDR3 is TGTGCCAGCAGCTATGACAGGATTAATTCACCCCTCCACTTT. Translated: CASSYDRINSPLHF. This chain uses TRBV7-9 with TRBJ1-6; possible D gene TRBD1, 6 bases. The CDR3 consists of 14 residues. V was trimmed by 4 bases and J by 6 bases, leaving 10 bases between them. The germline V gene encodes CDR1 SEHNR and CDR2 FQNEAQ (reference sequence).

This sequence joins TRBV3-1 (or the pseudogene TRBV3-2) and TRBJ2-3; TRBD2 is a possible D gene (6 bases). V was trimmed by 5 bases and J by 3 bases, leaving 15 bases between them. Per germline, CDR1 LGHDT and CDR2 YNNKEL (reference sequence). The CDR3 runs 15 residues. The CDR3 loop reads CASSYSGRLTDTQYF. Written as DNA, the CDR3 is TGTGCCAGCAGCTACTCCGGGAGACTGACAGATACGCAGTATTTT.

The chain has TRBV19 and TRBJ1-2; D is undetermined. The CDR3 totals 15 residues. Germline V gives CDR1 LNHDA, CDR2 SQIVND (reference sequence). Trimming removed 4 bases at V and 4 bases at J, with 16 bases between. For the CDR3, the DNA is TGTGCCAGTAGTACACCCCAGGCACCCGTCTATGGCTACACCTTC. Translated: CASSTPQAPVYGYTF.

The rearrangement links TRBV19 to TRBJ1-1; 7 bases fit TRBD1. V shed 4 bases and J 5 bases; nucleotides not matched to a gene: 4. The CDR3 spans 13 residues. Germline V gene lookup returns CDR1 LNHDA and CDR2 SQIVND (reference sequence). CDR3 coding DNA: TGTGCCAGTAGTACGACAGGGAGAACTGAAGCTTTCTTT. Translated: CASSTTGRTEAFF. Full variable domain (remainder filled in from reference TRBV19 and TRBJ1-1): DGGITQSPKYLFRKEGQNVTLSCEQNLNHDAMYWYRQDPGQGLRLIYYSQIVNDFQKGDIAEGYSVSREKKESFPLTVTSAQKNPTAFYLCASSTTGRTEAFFGQGTRLTVV.

The CDR3 nucleotides read TGTGCCAGCAGCCCCCGACTAGCGGGCTACAATGAGCAGTTCTTC. Translation gives CASSPRLAGYNEQFF. V is TRBV14 and J is TRBJ2-1, with 10 bases aligning to TRBD2. The germline V gene encodes CDR1 SGHDN and CDR2 FVKESK. V shed 4 bases, J shed 3 bases, and the junction held 3 bases outside the gene matches. The CDR3 length is 15 residues.

This clone was counted only a few times. The chain carries TRBV18 and TRBJ1-3, with a weak D call TRBD1 (6 bases). In germline, CDR1 is KGHSH, CDR2 LQKENI. Trimming removed 3 bases at V and 4 bases at J, with 13 bases between. This CDR3 has 15 residues. This CDR3 reads CASSPSMDSGNTIYF. For the CDR3, the DNA is TGTGCCAGCTCACCTAGCATGGACAGCGGAAACACCATATATTTT.

This rearrangement joins TRBV7-2 to TRBJ2-7; a weak D match, TRBD1 (5 bases). Trimming took 2 bases from V and 3 from J, leaving 11 bases between them. Per the germline V gene, CDR1 is SGHTA and CDR2 is FQGNSA. The CDR3 has 14 residues. The CDR3 is CASSLLGPDYEQYF. CDR3 coding DNA: TGTGCCAGCAGCTTACTGGGGCCCGACTACGAGCAGTACTTC.